Each of the 3 T cell receptor beta chains below was sequenced from the same sample in a study of graft-versus-host responses after intestinal transplantation. Their target antigens are unknown. Data came from immunoSEQ multiplex PCR; TCRdb stores just in-frame clones and leaves some out. Of about 51,000 clones listed, 89% are singletons. The starting material was unstimulated CD4+ T cells sorted from spleen or lymph node cells, obtained before transplant. These TCRs come from a human donor who was the organ donor for an intestinal transplant.

The chain combines TRBV18 with TRBJ1-3, with 8 bases fitting TRBD1. CDR1 KGHSH and CDR2 LQKENI come from the germline V gene. V shed 1 base and J 2 bases; nucleotides not matched to a gene: 1. The CDR3 is 15 amino acids. CDR3 DNA sequence: TGTGCCAGCTCACCACGACAGGGGACTGGAAACACCATATATTTT. Its translation is CASSPRQGTGNTIYF.

A remark on this clone: The sample holds other DNA sequences that translate to the same CDR3. The genes are TRBV28 and TRBJ2-7; a possible D gene is TRBD2 (6 bases). CDR1 is MDHEN, CDR2 SYDVKM, per germline. V was trimmed by 3 bases and J by 0 bases, leaving 9 bases between them. This CDR3 is 14 amino acids long. The CDR3 loop is CASSLVGSSYEQYF. The CDR3 nucleotides are TGTGCCAGCAGTTTGGTCGGGAGCTCCTACGAGCAGTACTTC.

V usage is TRBV5-8 and J usage is TRBJ1-1, with TRBD1 as a possible D gene (5 bases). Looked up from germline, CDR1 is SGHTS and CDR2 is YDEGEE. V was cut by 3 bases and J by 0 bases, with 15 bases left in between. This CDR3 region has 16 residues. The CDR3 nucleotides read TGTGCCAGCAGCTCTCGACAGTGGGCAATGAACACTGAAGCTTTCTTT. Translated, it gives CASSSRQWAMNTEAFF. The variable domain in full, with the rest retrieved from reference TRBV5-8 and TRBJ1-1, is EAGVTQSPTHLIKTRGQQATLRCSPISGHTSVYWYQQALGLGLQFLLWYDEGEERNRGNFPPRFSGRQFPNYSSELNVNALELEDSALYLCASSSRQWAMNTEAFFGQGTRLTVV.